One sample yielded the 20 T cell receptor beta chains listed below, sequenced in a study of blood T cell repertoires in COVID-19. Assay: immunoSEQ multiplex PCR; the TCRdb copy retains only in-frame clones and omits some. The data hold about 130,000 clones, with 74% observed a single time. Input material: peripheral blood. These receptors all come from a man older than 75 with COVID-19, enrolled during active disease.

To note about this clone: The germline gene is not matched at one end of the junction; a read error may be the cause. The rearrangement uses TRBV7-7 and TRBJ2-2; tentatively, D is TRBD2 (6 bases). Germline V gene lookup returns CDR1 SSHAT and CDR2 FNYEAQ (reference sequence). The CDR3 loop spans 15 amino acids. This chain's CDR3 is CASSLGTENTGELFF. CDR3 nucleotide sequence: TGTGCTAGCAGCCTAGGGACTGAGAACACCGGGGAGCTGTTTTTT.

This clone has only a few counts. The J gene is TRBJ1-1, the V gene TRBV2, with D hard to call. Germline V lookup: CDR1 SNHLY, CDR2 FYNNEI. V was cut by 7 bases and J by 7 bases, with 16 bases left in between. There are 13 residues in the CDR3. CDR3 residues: CASMLGRRNEAFF. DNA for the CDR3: TGTGCCAGCATGCTAGGTCGCAGAAATGAAGCTTTCTTT.

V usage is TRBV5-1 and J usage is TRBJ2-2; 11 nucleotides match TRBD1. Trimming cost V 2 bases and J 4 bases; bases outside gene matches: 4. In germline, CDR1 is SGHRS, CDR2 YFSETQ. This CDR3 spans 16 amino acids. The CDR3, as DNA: TGCGCCAGCAGCTTCGGACAGGGGGCCGGCACCGGGGAGCTGTTTTTT. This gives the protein CASSFGQGAGTGELFF.

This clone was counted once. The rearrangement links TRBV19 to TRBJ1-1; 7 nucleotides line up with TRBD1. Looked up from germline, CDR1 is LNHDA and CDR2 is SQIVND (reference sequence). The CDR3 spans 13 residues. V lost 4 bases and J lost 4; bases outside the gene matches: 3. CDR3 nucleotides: TGTGCCAGTAGTACCCGACAGGGCACTGAAGCTTTCTTT. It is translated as CASSTRQGTEAFF.

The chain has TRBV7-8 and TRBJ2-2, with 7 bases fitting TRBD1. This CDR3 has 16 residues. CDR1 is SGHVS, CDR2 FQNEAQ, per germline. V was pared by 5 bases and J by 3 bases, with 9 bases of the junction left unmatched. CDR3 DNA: TGTGCCAGCAGCCACTCCGGGACAGCCTACACCGGGGAGCTGTTTTTT. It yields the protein CASSHSGTAYTGELFF.

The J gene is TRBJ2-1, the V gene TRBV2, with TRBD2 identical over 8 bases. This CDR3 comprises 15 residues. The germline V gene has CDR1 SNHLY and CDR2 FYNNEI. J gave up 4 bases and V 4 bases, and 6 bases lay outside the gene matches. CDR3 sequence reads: CASSGGLEQYNEQFF. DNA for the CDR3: TGTGCCAGCAGTGGGGGACTAGAACAGTACAATGAGCAGTTCTTC.

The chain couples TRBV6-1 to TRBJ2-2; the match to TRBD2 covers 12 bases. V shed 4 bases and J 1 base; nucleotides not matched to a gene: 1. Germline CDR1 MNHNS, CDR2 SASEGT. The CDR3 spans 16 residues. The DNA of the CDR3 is TGTGCCAGCAGTGCGGGACTAGCGGGGAACACCGGGGAGCTGTTTTTT. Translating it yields CASSAGLAGNTGELFF.

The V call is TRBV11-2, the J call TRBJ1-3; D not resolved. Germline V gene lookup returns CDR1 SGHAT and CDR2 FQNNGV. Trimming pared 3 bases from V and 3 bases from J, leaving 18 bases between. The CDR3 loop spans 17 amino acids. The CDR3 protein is CASSFFAGNLFGNTIYF. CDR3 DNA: TGTGCCAGCAGCTTCTTCGCGGGAAACCTATTTGGAAACACCATATATTTT.

The CDR3 DNA reads as TGTGCCTGGAGGCCCGGGACTAGCTTACAGGAGCAGTTCTTC. It is translated as CAWRPGTSLQEQFF. The V gene is TRBV30, the J gene TRBJ2-1; 9 nucleotides match TRBD2. The CDR3 is 14 amino acids. The trim removed 3 bases at V and 10 bases at J, leaving 10 bases unmatched. Germline CDR1 GTSNPN, CDR2 SVGIG (reference sequence).

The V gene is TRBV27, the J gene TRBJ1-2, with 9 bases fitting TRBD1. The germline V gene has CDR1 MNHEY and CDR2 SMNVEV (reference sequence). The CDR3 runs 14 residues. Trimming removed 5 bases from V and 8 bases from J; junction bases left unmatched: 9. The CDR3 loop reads CASSPGQGVGGYTF. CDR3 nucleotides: TGTGCCAGCAGTCCGGGACAGGGAGTGGGCGGCTACACCTTC.

CDR3 amino acids: CASSLDGGGTHNEQFF. DNA of the CDR3: TGTGCCAGCAGCTTAGACGGCGGGGGGACACACAATGAGCAGTTCTTC. The chain links TRBV11-3 to TRBJ2-1, with 8 bases identical to TRBD2. Germline V gene sequence: CDR1 SGHNT, CDR2 YENEEA. The CDR3 totals 16 residues. J gave up 5 bases and V 0 bases, and 6 bases lay outside the gene matches.

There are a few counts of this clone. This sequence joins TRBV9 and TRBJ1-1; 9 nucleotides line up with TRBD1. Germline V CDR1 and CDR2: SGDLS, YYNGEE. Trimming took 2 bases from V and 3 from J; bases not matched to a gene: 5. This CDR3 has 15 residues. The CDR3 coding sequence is TGTGCCAGCAGCGTTGGGACAGGGTTGGACACTGAAGCTTTCTTT. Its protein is CASSVGTGLDTEAFF.

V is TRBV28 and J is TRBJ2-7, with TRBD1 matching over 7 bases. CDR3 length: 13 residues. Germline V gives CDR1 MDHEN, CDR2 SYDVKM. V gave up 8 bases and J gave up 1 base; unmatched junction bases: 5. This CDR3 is CASQTGISYEQYF. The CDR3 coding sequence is TGTGCCAGCCAGACAGGGATTTCCTACGAGCAGTACTTC.

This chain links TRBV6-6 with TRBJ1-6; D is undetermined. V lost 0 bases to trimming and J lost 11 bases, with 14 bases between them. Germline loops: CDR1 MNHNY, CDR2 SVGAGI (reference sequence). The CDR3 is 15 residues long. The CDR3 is CASSYSVLAVTPLHF. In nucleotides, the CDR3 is TGTGCCAGCAGTTACTCAGTCTTGGCAGTGACACCCCTCCACTTT.

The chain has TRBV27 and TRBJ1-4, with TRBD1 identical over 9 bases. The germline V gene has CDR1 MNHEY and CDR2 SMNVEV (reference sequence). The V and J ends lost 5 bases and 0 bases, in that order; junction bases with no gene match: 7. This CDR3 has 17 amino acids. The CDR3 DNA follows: TGTGCCAGCAGTCCCGGGACAGGGAGCTCAACTAATGAAAAACTGTTTTTT. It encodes CASSPGTGSSTNEKLFF. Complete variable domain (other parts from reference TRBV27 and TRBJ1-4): EAQVTQNPRYLITVTGKKLTVTCSQNMNHEYMSWYRQDPGLGLRQIYYSMNVEVTDKGDVPEGYKVSRKEKRNFPLILESPSPNQTSLYFCASSPGTGSSTNEKLFFGSGTQLSVL.

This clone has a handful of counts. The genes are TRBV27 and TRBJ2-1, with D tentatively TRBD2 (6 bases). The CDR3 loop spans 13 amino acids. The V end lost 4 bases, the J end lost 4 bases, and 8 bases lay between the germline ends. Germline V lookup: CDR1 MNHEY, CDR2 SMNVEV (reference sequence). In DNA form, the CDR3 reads TGTGCCAGCAGTTCCGGACTATACAATGAGCAGTTCTTC. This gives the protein CASSSGLYNEQFF.

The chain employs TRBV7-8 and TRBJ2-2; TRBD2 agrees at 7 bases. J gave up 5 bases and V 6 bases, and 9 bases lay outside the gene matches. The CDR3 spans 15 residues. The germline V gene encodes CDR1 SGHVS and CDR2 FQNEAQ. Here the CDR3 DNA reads TGTGCCAGCAGTAGCGGGCAGGGATATACCGGGGAGCTGTTTTTT. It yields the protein CASSSGQGYTGELFF.

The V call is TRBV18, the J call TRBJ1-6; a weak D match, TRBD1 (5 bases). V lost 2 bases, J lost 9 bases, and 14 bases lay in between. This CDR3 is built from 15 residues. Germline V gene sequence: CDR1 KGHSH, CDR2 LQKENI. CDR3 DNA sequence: TGTGCCAGCTCACCAGGGGCCCTCGTCGGTTCACCCCTCCACTTT. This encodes CASSPGALVGSPLHF.

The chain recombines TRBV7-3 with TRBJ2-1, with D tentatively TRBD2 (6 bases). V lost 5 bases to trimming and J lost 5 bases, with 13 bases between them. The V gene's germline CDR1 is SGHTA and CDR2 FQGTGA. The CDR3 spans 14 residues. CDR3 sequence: CASSPGTGDNEQFF. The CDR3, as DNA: TGTGCCAGCAGCCCAGGGACGGGAGACAATGAGCAGTTCTTC.

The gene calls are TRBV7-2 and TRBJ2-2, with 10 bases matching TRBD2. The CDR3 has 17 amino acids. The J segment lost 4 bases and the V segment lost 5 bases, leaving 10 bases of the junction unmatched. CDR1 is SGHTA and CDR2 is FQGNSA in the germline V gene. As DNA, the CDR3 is TGTGCCAGCAGCCACACGGTACTAGCGGGATCCACCGGGGAGCTGTTTTTT. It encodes CASSHTVLAGSTGELFF.